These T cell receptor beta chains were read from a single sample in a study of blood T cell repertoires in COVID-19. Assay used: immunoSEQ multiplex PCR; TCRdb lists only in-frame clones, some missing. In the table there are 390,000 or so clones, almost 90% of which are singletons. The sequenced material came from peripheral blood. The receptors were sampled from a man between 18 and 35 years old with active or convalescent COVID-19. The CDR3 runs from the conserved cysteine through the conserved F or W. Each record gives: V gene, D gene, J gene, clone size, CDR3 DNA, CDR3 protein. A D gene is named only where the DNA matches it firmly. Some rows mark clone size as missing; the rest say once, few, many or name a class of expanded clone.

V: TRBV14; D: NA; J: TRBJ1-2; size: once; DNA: TGTGCCAGCAGCCAAGTCGGGGTTGGCTACACCTTC; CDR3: CASSQVGVGYTF
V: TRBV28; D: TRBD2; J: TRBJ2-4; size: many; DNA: TGTGCCAGCAGTGAACTAGCGTTGAGGCTAGCCAAAAACATTCAGTACTTC; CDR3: CASSELALRLAKNIQYF
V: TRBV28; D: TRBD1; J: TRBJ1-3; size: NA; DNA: TGTGCCAGCAGTTTCGGGACAGGGACTTCTGGAAACACCATATATTTT; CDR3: CASSFGTGTSGNTIYF
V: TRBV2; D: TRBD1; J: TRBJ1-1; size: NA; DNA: TGTGCCAGCAGAGACAGGGAGAACACTGAAGCTTTCTTT; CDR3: CASRDRENTEAFF
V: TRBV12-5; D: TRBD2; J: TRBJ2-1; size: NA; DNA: TGTGCTAGTGGTTGGGGACTAGCTGGCAATGAGCAGTTCTTC; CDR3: CASGWGLAGNEQFF
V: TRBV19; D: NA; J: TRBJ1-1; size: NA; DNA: TGTGCCAGTAGTCCCATGGCGGGTACCATGAACACTGAAGCTTTCTTT; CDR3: CASSPMAGTMNTEAFF
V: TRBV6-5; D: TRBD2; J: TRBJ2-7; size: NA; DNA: TGTGCCAGCAGTTGGCAGCGGGAGAAATTCTACGAGCAGTACTTC; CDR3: CASSWQREKFYEQYF
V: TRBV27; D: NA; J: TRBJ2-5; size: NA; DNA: TGTGCCAGCAGTCTATTCTTGGACACTCAAGAGACCCAGTACTTC; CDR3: CASSLFLDTQETQYF
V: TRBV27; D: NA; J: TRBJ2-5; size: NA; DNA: TGTGCCAGCAGTTCAACTAGTTGGCAAGAGACCCAGTACTTC; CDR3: CASSSTSWQETQYF
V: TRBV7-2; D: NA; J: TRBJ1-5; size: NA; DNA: TGTGCCAGCAGCTTATTGGGGGGTTATCAGCCCCAGCATTTT; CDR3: CASSLLGGYQPQHF
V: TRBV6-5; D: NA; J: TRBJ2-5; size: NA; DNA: TGTGCCAGCAGTTACTCGACAGGGAGGAAGGAGACCCAGTACTTC; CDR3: CASSYSTGRKETQYF
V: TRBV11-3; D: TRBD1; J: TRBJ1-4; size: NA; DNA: TGTGCCAGCAGCTTAGTTCTTGGGACAGCCACAACTAATGAAAAACTGTTTTTT; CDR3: CASSLVLGTATTNEKLFF
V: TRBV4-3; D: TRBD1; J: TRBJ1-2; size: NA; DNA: TGCGCCAGCAGCCAGACCTTCCGGGACAGAACAGGCTACACCTTC; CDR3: CASSQTFRDRTGYTF
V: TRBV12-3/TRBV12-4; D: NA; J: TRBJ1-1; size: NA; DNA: TGTGCCAGCAGTTTTGAGAAATACACTGAAGCTTTCTTT; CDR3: CASSFEKYTEAFF
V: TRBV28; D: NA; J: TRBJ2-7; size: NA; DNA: TGTGCCAGCAGTTTTAGGACTGGCATATACGAGCAGTACTTC; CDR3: CASSFRTGIYEQYF
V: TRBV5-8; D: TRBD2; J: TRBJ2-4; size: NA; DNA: TGTGCCAGCAGGGGGAATGGGGGGGAGTCCAAAAACATTCAGTACTTC; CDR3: CASRGNGGESKNIQYF
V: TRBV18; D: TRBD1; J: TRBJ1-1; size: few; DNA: TGTGCCAGCTCACCCCAGGGGGCCCGGACTGAAGCTTTCTTT; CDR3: CASSPQGARTEAFF
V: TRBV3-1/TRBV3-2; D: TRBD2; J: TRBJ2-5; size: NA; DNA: TGTGCCAGCAGCCAGACCCCACTAGCGGCACAAGAGACCCAGTACTTC; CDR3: CASSQTPLAAQETQYF
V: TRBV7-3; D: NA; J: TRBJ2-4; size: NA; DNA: TGTGCCAGCAGCCCAAGATACGGAAACATTCAGTACTTC; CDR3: CASSPRYGNIQYF
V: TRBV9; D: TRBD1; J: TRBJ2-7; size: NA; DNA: TGTGCCAGCAGCGTCGACAGGGGGGCCTACGAGCAGTACTTC; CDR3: CASSVDRGAYEQYF
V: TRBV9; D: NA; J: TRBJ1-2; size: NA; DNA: TGTGCCAGCGAGGGAAGACAGGAAACCCCGGACTATGGCTACACCTTC; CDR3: CASEGRQETPDYGYTF
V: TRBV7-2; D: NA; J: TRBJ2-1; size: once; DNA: TGTGCCAGCAGCTTAGTCGGGGGCTCCTACAATGAGCAGTTCTTC; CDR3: CASSLVGGSYNEQFF
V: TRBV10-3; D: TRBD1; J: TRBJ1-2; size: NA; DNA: TGTGCCATCAGCCCGGACAGGACTTATGGCTACACCTTC; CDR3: CAISPDRTYGYTF
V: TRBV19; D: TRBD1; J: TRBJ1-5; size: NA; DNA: TGTGCCAGTACTCCGACAGGGGCTGGCAATCAGCCCCAGCATTTT; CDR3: CASTPTGAGNQPQHF